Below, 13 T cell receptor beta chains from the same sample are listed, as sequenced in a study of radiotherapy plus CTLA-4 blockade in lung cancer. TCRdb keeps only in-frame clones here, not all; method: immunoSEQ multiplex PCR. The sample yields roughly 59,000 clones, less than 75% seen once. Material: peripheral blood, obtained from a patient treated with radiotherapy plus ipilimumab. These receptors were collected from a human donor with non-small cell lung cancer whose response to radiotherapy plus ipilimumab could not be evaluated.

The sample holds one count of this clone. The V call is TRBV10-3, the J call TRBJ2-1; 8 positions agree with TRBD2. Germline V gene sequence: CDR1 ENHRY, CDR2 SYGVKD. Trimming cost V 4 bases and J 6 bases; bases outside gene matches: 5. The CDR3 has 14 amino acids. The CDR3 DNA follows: TGTGCCATCAGTGTTGCACTAGCGGCCAATGAGCAGTTCTTC. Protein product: CAISVALAANEQFF.

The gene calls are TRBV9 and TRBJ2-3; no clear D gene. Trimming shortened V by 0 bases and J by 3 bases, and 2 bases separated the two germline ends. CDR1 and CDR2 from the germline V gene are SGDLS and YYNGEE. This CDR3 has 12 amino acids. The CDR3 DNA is TGTGCCAGCAGCGTAGTAACAGATACGCAGTATTTT. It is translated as CASSVVTDTQYF. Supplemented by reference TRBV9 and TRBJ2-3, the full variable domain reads DSGVTQTPKHLITATGQRVTLRCSPRSGDLSVYWYQQSLDQGLQFLIQYYNGEERAKGNILERFSAQQFPDLHSELNLSSLELGDSALYFCASSVVTDTQYFGPGTRLTVL.

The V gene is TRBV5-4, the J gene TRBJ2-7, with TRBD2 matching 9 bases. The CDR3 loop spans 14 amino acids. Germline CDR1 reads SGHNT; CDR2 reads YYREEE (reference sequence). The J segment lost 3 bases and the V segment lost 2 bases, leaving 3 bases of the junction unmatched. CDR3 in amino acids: CASSLAGGGYEQYF. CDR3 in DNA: TGTGCCAGCAGCTTAGCGGGGGGTGGCTACGAGCAGTACTTC.

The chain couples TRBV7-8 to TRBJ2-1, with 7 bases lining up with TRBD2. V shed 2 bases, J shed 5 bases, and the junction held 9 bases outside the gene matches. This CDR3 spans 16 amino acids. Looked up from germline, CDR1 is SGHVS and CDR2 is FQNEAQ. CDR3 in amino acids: CASSLRRELENNEQFF. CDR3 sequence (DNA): TGTGCCAGCAGCTTACGGCGGGAGCTAGAGAACAATGAGCAGTTCTTC.

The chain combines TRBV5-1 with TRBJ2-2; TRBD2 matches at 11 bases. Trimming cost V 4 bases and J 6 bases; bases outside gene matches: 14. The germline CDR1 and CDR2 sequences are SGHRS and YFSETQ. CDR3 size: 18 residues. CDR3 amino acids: CASSPGRSGGASSGELFF. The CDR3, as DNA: TGCGCCAGCAGCCCCGGACGTAGCGGGGGGGCATCGTCCGGGGAGCTGTTTTTT.

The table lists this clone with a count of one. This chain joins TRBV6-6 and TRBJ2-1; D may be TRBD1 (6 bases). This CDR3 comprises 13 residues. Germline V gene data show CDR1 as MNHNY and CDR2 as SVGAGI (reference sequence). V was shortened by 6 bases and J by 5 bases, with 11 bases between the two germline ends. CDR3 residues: CASSLDRNNEQFF. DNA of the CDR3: TGTGCCAGCAGCCTCGACAGGAACAATGAGCAGTTCTTC.

The CDR3 bases are TGTGCCAGCAGTTCCCGGACAGGTATCTCTGGGGCCAACGTCCTGACTTTC. Protein sequence: CASSSRTGISGANVLTF. The chain uses TRBV28 and TRBJ2-6, with TRBD1 matching 7 bases. This CDR3 region has 17 residues. CDR1 is MDHEN, CDR2 SYDVKM, per germline. V was clipped by 4 bases and J by 0 bases; unmatched bases: 6.

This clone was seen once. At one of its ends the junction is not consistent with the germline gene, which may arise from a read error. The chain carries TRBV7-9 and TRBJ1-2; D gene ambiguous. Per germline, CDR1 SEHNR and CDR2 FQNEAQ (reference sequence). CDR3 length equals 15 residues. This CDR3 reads CARSLVVYSSYGYTF. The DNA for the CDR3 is TGTGCCAGAAGCTTGGTAGTCTACAGCTCCTATGGCTACACCTTC.

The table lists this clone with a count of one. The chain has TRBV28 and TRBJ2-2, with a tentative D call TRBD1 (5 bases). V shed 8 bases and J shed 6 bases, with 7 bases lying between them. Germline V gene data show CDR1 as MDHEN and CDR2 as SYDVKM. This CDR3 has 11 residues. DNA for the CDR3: TGTGCCAGCCAGGGATCCGGGGAGCTGTTTTTT. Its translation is CASQGSGELFF.

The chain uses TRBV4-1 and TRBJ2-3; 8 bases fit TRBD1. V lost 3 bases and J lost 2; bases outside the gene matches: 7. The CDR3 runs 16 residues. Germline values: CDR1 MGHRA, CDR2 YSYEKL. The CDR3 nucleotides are TGCGCCAGCAGCCAGGGCGTGGGACAGGCCACAGATACGCAGTATTTT. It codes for CASSQGVGQATDTQYF.

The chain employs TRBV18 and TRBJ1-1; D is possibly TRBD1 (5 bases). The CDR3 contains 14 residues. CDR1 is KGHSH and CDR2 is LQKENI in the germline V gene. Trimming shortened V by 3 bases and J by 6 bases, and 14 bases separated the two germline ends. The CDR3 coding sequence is TGTGCCAGCTCACCGCTCCAGGGTGACGCTGAAGCTTTCTTT. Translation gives CASSPLQGDAEAFF. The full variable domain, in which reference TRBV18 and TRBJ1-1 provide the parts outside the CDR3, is NAGVMQNPRHLVRRRGQEARLRCSPMKGHSHVYWYRQLPEEGLKFMVYLQKENIIDESGMPKERFSAEFPKEGPSILRIQQVVRGDSAAYFCASSPLQGDAEAFFGQGTRLTVV.

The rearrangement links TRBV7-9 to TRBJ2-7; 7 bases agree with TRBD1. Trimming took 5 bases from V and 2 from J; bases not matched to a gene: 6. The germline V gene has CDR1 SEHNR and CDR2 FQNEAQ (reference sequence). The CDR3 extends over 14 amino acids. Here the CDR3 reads CASSRQGRTYEQYF. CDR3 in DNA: TGTGCCAGCAGCCGACAGGGTAGGACCTACGAGCAGTACTTC.

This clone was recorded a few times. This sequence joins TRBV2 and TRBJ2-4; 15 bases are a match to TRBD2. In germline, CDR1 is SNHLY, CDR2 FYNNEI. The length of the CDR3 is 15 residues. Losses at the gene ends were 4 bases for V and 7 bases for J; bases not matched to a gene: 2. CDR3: CASSGGTSGGNIQYF. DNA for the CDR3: TGTGCCAGCAGTGGCGGGACTAGCGGGGGGAACATTCAGTACTTC.